These 30 T cell receptor beta chains were all obtained from the same sample, sequenced in a study. The TRBV12-4/TRBJ1-2 clonotypes were amplified using barcode primers with ligated adaptors. MiXCR was run by TCRdb on the multiplex PCR reads, yielding one entry per CDR3 protein. The sample gives roughly 980 distinct CDR3 sequences, approximately 5% of which show up once; about a third is in the top ten. The sequenced sample consisted of tumor-infiltrating naive CD4+ T cells sorted from the breast tumor. Subset specified: naive CD4+ T cells, CD4+CD45RA+CD25-. These receptor sequences come from a female donor with breast cancer.

This clonotype ranks as medium-sized. This sequence joins TRBV12-3 or TRBV12-4 and TRBJ1-2; 8 bases align to TRBD1. V lost 5 bases to trimming and J lost 6 bases; unmatched junction nucleotides: 5. The CDR3 runs to 13 residues. The CDR3: CASSIGQGNGYTF. The CDR3 nucleotides read TGTGCCAGCAGTATCGGACAGGGAAATGGCTACACCTTC.

This clonotype was seen many times. The V call is TRBV12-3 or TRBV12-4, the J call TRBJ1-2; D may be TRBD1 (6 bases). This CDR3 is built from 15 residues. V was pared by 3 bases and J by 2 bases, with 13 bases between. The CDR3 DNA reads TGTGCCAGCAGTTTGGGCCTTGGACAGAACTATGGCTACACCTTC. Its translation is CASSLGLGQNYGYTF.

This clonotype counts as medium-sized. The chain carries TRBV12-3 or TRBV12-4 and TRBJ1-2, with TRBD1 as a possible D gene (5 bases). V dropped 1 base and J dropped 7 bases, with 13 bases sitting between them. This CDR3 has 14 residues. CDR3 sequence (DNA): TGTGCCAGCAGTTTAGTTGGACACCCGGGTGGCTACACCTTC. Translating gives CASSLVGHPGGYTF.

This clonotype qualifies as large (0.1 to 1%). The gene calls are TRBV12-3 or TRBV12-4 and TRBJ1-2; a weak D match, TRBD1 (6 bases). CDR3 size: 12 residues. The V end was cut by 7 bases, the J end by 6 bases, with 12 bases between. The CDR3 spells CASTPDSNGYTF. In DNA, the CDR3 is TGTGCCAGCACCCCGGACAGTAATGGCTACACCTTC.

By its share, this clonotype is large. The gene calls are TRBV12-3 or TRBV12-4 and TRBJ1-2; a weak D match, TRBD1 (6 bases). The CDR3 is 14 amino acids. The V end was cut by 2 bases, the J end by 4 bases, with 11 bases between. As DNA, the CDR3 is TGTGCCAGCAGTTTATCTCGGACAGTCTATGGCTACACCTTC. Its translation is CASSLSRTVYGYTF.

By proportion, this clonotype is medium-sized. CDR3 bases: TGTGCTAGTGGTTACAGGGACTCCTATGGCTACACCTTC. Protein sequence: CASGYRDSYGYTF. The chain combines TRBV12-5 with TRBJ1-2; possibly TRBD1 for D (6 bases). From germline, CDR1 is LGHNT and CDR2 FRNRAP. Deletions cut 4 bases from V and 4 bases from J, with 10 bases between. CDR3 length: 13 residues.

This clonotype is medium-sized (0.01 to 0.1%) within its sample. The rearrangement links TRBV12-3 or TRBV12-4 to TRBJ1-2, with 7 bases fitting TRBD1. The CDR3 sequence is 14 residues long. The V segment lost 6 bases and the J segment 5 bases; nucleotides outside the gene matches: 9. CDR3 protein: CASSQSGTEYGYTF. CDR3 DNA: TGTGCCAGCAGCCAATCCGGGACAGAGTATGGCTACACCTTC.

By share of the sample, this clonotype is medium-sized. The V and J genes are TRBV12-3 or TRBV12-4 and TRBJ1-2, with D unresolved. V was pared by 8 bases and J by 2 bases, with 12 bases between. The CDR3 loop spans 13 amino acids. This CDR3 is CASHVGPNYGYTF. The CDR3 DNA follows: TGTGCCAGCCATGTAGGGCCCAACTATGGCTACACCTTC.

This clonotype is deemed medium-sized (0.01 to 0.1%). This chain connects TRBV12-3 or TRBV12-4 to TRBJ1-2, with D possibly TRBD1 on 6 matching bases. The length of the CDR3 is 11 residues. V was cut by 3 bases and J by 12 bases, with 11 bases left in between. The CDR3 bases are TGTGCCAGCAGTTTTACACAGGGCCACACCTTC. This translates into CASSFTQGHTF.

This clonotype ranks as large. V and J are TRBV12-3 or TRBV12-4 and TRBJ1-2; a weak D match, TRBD1 (5 bases). The CDR3 spans 14 residues. Trimming stripped 6 bases from V and 2 bases from J, with 13 bases between. CDR3 nucleotide sequence: TGTGCCAGCAGGCCAAACAGGAGGAACTATGGCTACACCTTC. Its protein is CASRPNRRNYGYTF.

This clonotype was found many times. CDR3 in DNA: TGTGCCAGCAGCTCCGGACAGGGAGTAGGGTACTATGGCTACACCTTC. Amino acid sequence: CASSSGQGVGYYGYTF. The chain employs TRBV12-3 or TRBV12-4 and TRBJ1-2; TRBD1 matches 8 bases. The CDR3 runs 16 residues. The junction had 12 bases not matched to a gene; V was cut back by 6 bases and J by 3 bases.

The rearrangement uses TRBV12-3 or TRBV12-4 and TRBJ1-2; TRBD1 aligns across 8 bases. V lost 6 bases, J lost 3 bases, and 6 bases stayed unmatched. The CDR3 is 14 amino acids. Written as DNA, the CDR3 is TGTGCCAGCAGGGGACAGGAGGGTGACTATGGCTACACCTTC. It is translated as CASRGQEGDYGYTF.

This clonotype rates as medium-sized. J is TRBJ1-2 and V is TRBV12-3 or TRBV12-4; D gene uncertain. This CDR3 contains 11 residues. Deletions cut 3 bases from V and 6 bases from J, with 5 bases between. The CDR3 bases are TGTGCCAGCAGTTTCCGGAATGGCTACACCTTC. Translation gives CASSFRNGYTF.

This clonotype is deemed medium-sized. The CDR3 loop is CASSGTGGYGYTF. CDR3 sequence (DNA): TGTGCCAGCAGCGGGACAGGAGGGTATGGCTACACCTTC. This chain uses TRBV12-3 or TRBV12-4 with TRBJ1-2; 8 bases agree with TRBD1. This CDR3 region has 13 residues. Unmatched junction bases numbered 5, after V lost 6 bases and J lost 5 bases.

This clonotype has a count of ten or more. The rearrangement joins TRBV12-3 or TRBV12-4 to TRBJ1-2; TRBD1 agrees at 8 bases. The CDR3 spans 15 residues. The V segment lost 3 bases and the J segment 4 bases; nucleotides outside the gene matches: 7. CDR3 coding DNA: TGTGCCAGCAGTTTGAGGACAGGGACGGGCTATGGCTACACCTTC. Its protein product is CASSLRTGTGYGYTF.

Within the sample, this clonotype is medium-sized. This sequence joins TRBV12-3 or TRBV12-4 and TRBJ1-2; no clear D. Deletions cut 2 bases from V and 8 bases from J, with 6 bases between. The CDR3 covers 11 residues. The CDR3 DNA sequence: TGTGCCAGCAGTTTATCGGCGGGCTACACCTTC. It yields the protein CASSLSAGYTF.

In this sample, this clonotype is medium-sized. The V and J genes are TRBV12-3 or TRBV12-4 and TRBJ1-2; D is possibly TRBD1 (5 bases). The V end was cut by 3 bases, the J end by 7 bases, with 12 bases between. This CDR3 comprises 13 residues. CDR3 sequence (DNA): TGTGCCAGCAGTTTCGGCCAGGGCGGTGGCTACACCTTC. It translates to CASSFGQGGGYTF.

This clonotype is medium-sized within its sample. The chain joins TRBV12-3 or TRBV12-4 to TRBJ1-2; 10 bases align to TRBD1. The CDR3 totals 16 residues. J was trimmed by 4 bases and V by 5 bases; bases with no gene match: 10. CDR3 protein: CASSRGTGDVGYGYTF. The DNA of the CDR3 is TGTGCCAGCAGTCGAGGGACAGGGGACGTCGGCTATGGCTACACCTTC.

By frequency in the sample, this clonotype is medium-sized. The J gene is TRBJ1-2, the V gene TRBV12-3 or TRBV12-4; D perhaps matches TRBD1 (6 bases). The V end lost 5 bases, the J end lost 7 bases, and 23 bases lay between the germline ends. The CDR3 has 16 amino acids. CDR3 residues: CASSPTGSRTYGGYTF. The DNA of the CDR3 is TGTGCCAGCAGTCCTACAGGGTCTCGCACTTATGGTGGCTACACCTTC.

By share, this clonotype counts as medium-sized. J is TRBJ1-2 and V is TRBV12-3 or TRBV12-4; no definite D call. The CDR3 runs 12 residues. V was shortened by 3 bases and J by 9 bases, with 11 bases between the two germline ends. CDR3 in amino acids: CASSFLLVSYTF. CDR3 DNA sequence: TGTGCCAGCAGTTTTCTACTCGTCAGCTACACCTTC.

By its share, this clonotype is medium-sized. The chain combines TRBV12-3 or TRBV12-4 with TRBJ1-2, with a possible D match to TRBD1 (5 bases). V lost 4 bases and J lost 2, with 8 bases in between. There are 13 residues in the CDR3. CDR3 region: CASSSTVNYGYTF. The CDR3 DNA reads as TGTGCCAGCAGTTCGACAGTAAACTATGGCTACACCTTC.

Relative to its sample, this clonotype is large. The genes are TRBV12-3 or TRBV12-4 and TRBJ1-2, with D possibly matching TRBD1 (6 bases). CDR3 length equals 11 residues. Trimming removed 4 bases at V and 8 bases at J, with 8 bases between. CDR3: CASSSTGGYTF. In nucleotides, the CDR3 is TGTGCCAGCAGTTCGACAGGCGGCTACACCTTC.

This clonotype has at least ten counts. This chain connects TRBV12-3 or TRBV12-4 to TRBJ1-2, with D hard to call. This CDR3 comprises 13 residues. V lost 3 bases to trimming and J lost 2 bases, with 7 bases between them. The CDR3 coding sequence is TGTGCCAGCAGTTTGGGCGGGAACTATGGCTACACCTTC. Its translation: CASSLGGNYGYTF.

This clonotype came up many times. This chain joins TRBV12-3 or TRBV12-4 and TRBJ1-2, with D maybe TRBD1 (6 bases). This CDR3 is built from 13 residues. Between the trimmed V and J ends, which lost 5 bases and 8 bases, there was a span of 15 bases. DNA of the CDR3: TGTGCCAGCAGTCTCCGGGCAGGGGCAGGCTACACCTTC. It yields the protein CASSLRAGAGYTF.

Sample share makes this clonotype medium-sized. This chain links TRBV12-3 or TRBV12-4 with TRBJ1-2, with D uncertain. V was shortened by 4 bases and J by 4 bases, with 10 bases between the two germline ends. The CDR3 is made up of 13 amino acids. Written as DNA, the CDR3 is TGTGCCAGCAGTTCGTCGGGCGTCTATGGCTACACCTTC. Protein sequence: CASSSSGVYGYTF.

The rearrangement links TRBV12-3 or TRBV12-4 to TRBJ1-2; D may be TRBD1 (5 bases). This CDR3 is 15 amino acids long. V shed 5 bases and J shed 1 base, with 14 bases lying between them. The CDR3 is CASSGLRGLNYGYTF. Written as DNA, the CDR3 is TGTGCCAGCAGTGGATTGAGGGGCCTTAACTATGGCTACACCTTC.

This clonotype is labeled as medium-sized. CDR3 loop: CASRVGGTYGYTF. CDR3 DNA: TGTGCCAGCAGGGTCGGCGGGACCTATGGCTACACCTTC. The V call is TRBV12-3 or TRBV12-4, the J call TRBJ1-2, with D possibly being TRBD1 (5 bases). The CDR3 length is 13 residues. V gave up 6 bases and J gave up 4 bases, with 12 bases separating them.

This clonotype rates as large. V usage is TRBV12-3 or TRBV12-4 and J usage is TRBJ1-2; D is uncertain. With 5 bases removed from V and 2 bases from J, the gap between germline ends came to 12 bases. The CDR3 has 14 amino acids. In DNA, the CDR3 is TGTGCCAGCAGTCCGGGGTCGGGGAACTATGGCTACACCTTC. It specifies CASSPGSGNYGYTF.

This clonotype is large. The rearrangement uses TRBV12-3 or TRBV12-4 and TRBJ1-2, with 7 bases aligning to TRBD1. V was pared by 1 base and J by 5 bases, with 4 bases of the junction left unmatched. The CDR3 loop spans 14 amino acids. CDR3 bases: TGTGCCAGCAGTTTAGAAAGGGGACAGTATGGCTACACCTTC. This gives the protein CASSLERGQYGYTF.

This clonotype is classed as medium-sized. The chain couples TRBV12-3 or TRBV12-4 to TRBJ1-2, with 10 positions matching TRBD1. V was clipped by 4 bases and J by 5 bases; unmatched bases: 7. There are 15 residues in the CDR3. DNA for the CDR3: TGTGCCAGCAGTTCCCGGGACAGGGGATCGTATGGCTACACCTTC. Its protein is CASSSRDRGSYGYTF.